These 27 T cell receptor beta chains were all obtained from the same sample, sequenced in a study of blood T cell repertoires in COVID-19. TCRdb's copy holds only in-frame clones and misses some; the assay was immunoSEQ multiplex PCR. The repertoire includes some 130,000 clones, approximately 90% of them detected once, and 18% sits in the top ten. The material sequenced was peripheral blood. The receptors here all came from a man aged 45-65 years with active or convalescent COVID-19.

In its sample, this clone was seen a few times. The chain employs TRBV28 and TRBJ1-6; 11 positions agree with TRBD1. This CDR3 has 17 residues. The germline V gene encodes CDR1 MDHEN and CDR2 SYDVKM. V lost 3 bases to trimming and J lost 8 bases; unmatched junction nucleotides: 9. This CDR3 is CASSLAGTGGRDSPLHF. In DNA form, the CDR3 reads TGTGCCAGCAGTTTGGCCGGGACAGGGGGGAGGGATTCACCCCTCCACTTT.

V gene TRBV30 combines with J gene TRBJ2-7; weak D call: TRBD2 (5 bases). The CDR3 is made up of 11 amino acids. Between the trimmed V and J ends, which lost 8 bases and 9 bases, there was a span of 17 bases. Germline loops: CDR1 GTSNPN, CDR2 SVGIG (reference sequence). The CDR3 nucleotides are TGTGCCGGCGGAGTAGGGAGCTGGCAGTACTTC. It translates to CAGGVGSWQYF.

The rearrangement joins TRBV5-1 to TRBJ1-1, with a possible D match to TRBD1 (5 bases). Trimming left V 0 bases short and J 4 bases short, with 7 bases between. The CDR3 runs 13 residues. Germline-derived CDR1 and CDR2 are SGHRS and YFSETQ. The CDR3, as DNA: TGCGCCAGCAGCTTGGGACAGCTCACTGAAGCTTTCTTT. Amino acids: CASSLGQLTEAFF.

The chain uses TRBV12-3 or TRBV12-4 and TRBJ1-1, with a possible D match to TRBD1 (6 bases). Trimming took 6 bases from V and 7 from J, leaving 12 bases between them. The CDR3 runs 12 residues. The CDR3 spells CASRKRGIEAFF. Here the CDR3 DNA reads TGTGCCAGCAGAAAAAGGGGGATTGAAGCTTTCTTT.

The V gene is TRBV3-1 (or the pseudogene TRBV3-2), the J gene TRBJ2-7; D possibly corresponds to TRBD1 (7 bases). CDR1 is LGHDT, CDR2 YNNKEL, per germline (reference sequence). The length of the CDR3 is 16 residues. V was cut by 1 base and J by 2 bases, with 15 bases left in between. The CDR3 sequence is CASSQGYIRGAYEQYF. The CDR3 DNA reads as TGTGCCAGCAGCCAAGGGTATATCAGGGGGGCCTACGAGCAGTACTTC.

The chain has TRBV19 and TRBJ1-5; D perhaps matches TRBD1 (6 bases). CDR3 length: 17 residues. V was trimmed by 4 bases and J by 2 bases, leaving 18 bases between them. Germline V gene data show CDR1 as LNHDA and CDR2 as SQIVND (reference sequence). CDR3: CASSTALRGSGNQPQHF. The CDR3, as DNA: TGTGCCAGTAGTACCGCGCTCAGGGGTTCAGGCAATCAGCCCCAGCATTTT.

The V and J genes are TRBV7-2 and TRBJ1-3; 7 bases are shared with TRBD1. Germline V gene sequence: CDR1 SGHTA, CDR2 FQGNSA. The CDR3 contains 15 residues. Losses at the gene ends were 2 bases for V and 4 bases for J; bases not matched to a gene: 5. The CDR3 DNA sequence: TGTGCCAGCAGCTTAAACAGGGGTATGGGAAACACCATATATTTT. As protein: CASSLNRGMGNTIYF.

Here the CDR3 DNA reads TGTGCCAGCACCCCCCCAGGGGGCTTGGGAAACACCATATATTTT. It specifies CASTPPGGLGNTIYF. This sequence joins TRBV28 and TRBJ1-3; 8 bases map to TRBD1. The CDR3 covers 15 residues. Germline CDR1 is MDHEN and CDR2 is SYDVKM. V shed 7 bases, J shed 4 bases, and the junction held 9 bases outside the gene matches.

The chain has TRBV20-1 and TRBJ2-5, with D unresolved. The CDR3 has 13 residues. Germline V gene sequence: CDR1 DFQATT, CDR2 SNEGSKA (reference sequence). V lost 3 bases to trimming and J lost 0 bases, with 8 bases between them. The CDR3 DNA is TGCAGTGCTAGTTTTCCTGACCAAGAGACCCAGTACTTC. Translated, it gives CSASFPDQETQYF.

The sample holds one count of this clone. V and J are TRBV24-1 and TRBJ2-1, with 9 positions matching TRBD1. With V trimmed by 3 bases and J by 7 bases, 9 bases remained unmatched. This CDR3 contains 16 residues. The V gene's germline CDR1 is KGHDR and CDR2 SFDVKD. CDR3 region: CATSDGGQGARNEQFF. The CDR3 coding sequence is TGTGCCACCAGTGATGGGGGACAGGGAGCGCGGAATGAGCAGTTCTTC.

The sample holds a few counts of this clone. This chain's CDR3 is CASSLWDRGIYNEQFF. CDR3 nucleotide sequence: TGTGCCAGCAGCTTATGGGACAGGGGGATTTACAATGAGCAGTTCTTC. The rearrangement uses TRBV7-9 and TRBJ2-1, with 11 bases matching TRBD1. The CDR3 loop spans 16 amino acids. V trimming: 2 bases; J trimming: 4 bases; junction bases outside the gene matches: 4. Germline V gives CDR1 SEHNR, CDR2 FQNEAQ (reference sequence).

V gene TRBV28 combines with J gene TRBJ2-7; maybe TRBD2 (6 bases). Germline assignment: CDR1 MDHEN and CDR2 SYDVKM. CDR3 size: 14 residues. The germline V and J ends were trimmed by 4 bases and 7 bases, with 17 bases remaining between them. The CDR3 sequence: CASSSSGEAEEQYF. The DNA of the CDR3 is TGTGCCAGCAGTTCCAGTGGGGAGGCGGAGGAGCAGTACTTC.

This clone was recorded only once. The chain has TRBV18 and TRBJ2-7; 7 bases are shared with TRBD1. V lost 3 bases, J lost 1 base, and 3 bases stayed unmatched. The CDR3 runs to 14 residues. CDR1 is KGHSH and CDR2 is LQKENI in the germline V gene. CDR3 in amino acids: CASSPGTASYEQYF. The CDR3 nucleotides read TGTGCCAGCTCACCCGGGACAGCTTCCTACGAGCAGTACTTC.

V gene TRBV7-9 combines with J gene TRBJ1-2; a possible D gene is TRBD1 (5 bases). The CDR3 is 16 residues long. Germline V gene data show CDR1 as SEHNR and CDR2 as FQNEAQ (reference sequence). Deletions cut 0 bases from V and 3 bases from J, with 14 bases between. This CDR3 is CASSLAFISRDYGYTF. CDR3 nucleotide sequence: TGTGCCAGCAGCTTAGCCTTCATCTCCAGGGACTATGGCTACACCTTC.

This clone was observed once. The gene calls are TRBV6-2 or TRBV6-3 and TRBJ1-1; TRBD1 agrees at 8 bases. This CDR3 has 16 amino acids. After removal of 0 bases from V and 7 bases from J, the junction contained 10 bases not matched to a gene. Germline CDR1 and CDR2: MNHEY and SVGEGT. The CDR3 coding sequence is TGTGCCAGCAGTTACTCTAGGGACAGGTCCGTGCTTGAAGCTTTCTTT. Amino acids: CASSYSRDRSVLEAFF.

In its sample, this clone was seen once. The V and J genes are TRBV11-2 and TRBJ2-5; TRBD1 agrees at 10 bases. CDR3 length equals 14 residues. Germline V gene lookup returns CDR1 SGHAT and CDR2 FQNNGV. After removal of 4 bases from V and 5 bases from J, the junction contained 4 bases not matched to a gene. The CDR3 bases are TGTGCCAGCAGCTCGGGACAGGGGCGCGAGACCCAGTACTTC. It encodes CASSSGQGRETQYF.

The chain combines TRBV4-1 with TRBJ2-2, with D tentatively TRBD2 (6 bases). The CDR3 extends over 18 amino acids. In germline, CDR1 is MGHRA, CDR2 YSYEKL. Between the trimmed V and J ends, which lost 4 bases and 4 bases, there was a span of 22 bases. CDR3 residues: CASSLRDLGGSSTGELFF. CDR3 in DNA: TGCGCCAGCAGCCTGAGAGATTTGGGGGGTTCAAGCACCGGGGAGCTGTTTTTT.

The chain carries TRBV24-1 and TRBJ2-7, with D perhaps TRBD2 (6 bases). This CDR3 has 14 residues. Germline CDR1 is KGHDR and CDR2 is SFDVKD. Trimming removed 3 bases at V and 0 bases at J, with 8 bases between. The CDR3: CATSDGGSSYEQYF. CDR3 sequence (DNA): TGTGCCACCAGTGATGGGGGGAGCTCCTACGAGCAGTACTTC.

The chain has TRBV12-3 or TRBV12-4 and TRBJ1-2; D call uncertain. Deletions cut 5 bases from V and 4 bases from J, with 11 bases between. The CDR3 totals 13 residues. The CDR3 bases are TGTGCCAGCAGTAGCTCAGGCTTCTATGGCTACACCTTC. This encodes CASSSSGFYGYTF.

CDR3 region: CASSFSTAEQFF. The CDR3 region has the DNA TGTGCCAGCAGTTTTTCGACAGCCGAGCAGTTCTTC. This chain links TRBV12-3 or TRBV12-4 with TRBJ2-1; a possible D gene is TRBD1 (5 bases). This CDR3 has 12 amino acids. Trimming stripped 3 bases from V and 10 bases from J, with 10 bases between.

The chain joins TRBV9 to TRBJ1-3; 9 bases fit TRBD1. The CDR3 sequence is 15 residues long. CDR1 is SGDLS, CDR2 YYNGEE, per germline. The J segment lost 2 bases and the V segment lost 3 bases, leaving 3 bases of the junction unmatched. For the CDR3, the DNA is TGTGCCAGCAGCGGACAGGGGGGGCCTGGAAACACCATATATTTT. Encoded protein: CASSGQGGPGNTIYF.

The rearrangement joins TRBV29-1 to TRBJ2-7, with 7 bases fitting TRBD2. V was clipped by 8 bases and J by 4 bases; unmatched bases: 8. There are 12 residues in the CDR3. In germline, CDR1 is SQVTM, CDR2 ANQGSEA. The CDR3 DNA sequence: TGCAGCTTTTCCACTAGCGCTTACGAGCAGTACTTC. It codes for CSFSTSAYEQYF.

The CDR3 reads CASSMRGRTGGYTF. CDR3 DNA sequence: TGTGCCAGTAGTATGCGGGGGCGCACGGGTGGCTACACCTTC. V and J are TRBV19 and TRBJ1-2, with D possibly matching TRBD1 (6 bases). Trimming removed 3 bases from V and 7 bases from J, with 15 bases in between. Per germline, CDR1 LNHDA and CDR2 SQIVND (reference sequence). The CDR3 runs to 14 residues.

The chain recombines TRBV3-1 (or the pseudogene TRBV3-2) with TRBJ1-6; TRBD1 aligns across 7 bases. This CDR3 contains 15 residues. V was pared by 0 bases and J by 8 bases, with 4 bases of the junction left unmatched. In germline, CDR1 is LGHDT, CDR2 YNNKEL (reference sequence). Here the CDR3 reads CASSQDYRGDSPLHF. The CDR3 DNA is TGTGCCAGCAGCCAAGACTACAGGGGAGATTCACCCCTCCACTTT.

The V gene is TRBV28, the J gene TRBJ1-2, with D unclear. The ends were cut back, 4 bases at V and 0 bases at J, with 12 bases in the middle. CDR1 and CDR2 (germline): MDHEN, SYDVKM. CDR3 length: 15 residues. The CDR3 protein is CASSYPLGSNYGYTF. Written as DNA, the CDR3 is TGTGCCAGCAGTTACCCCCTCGGTTCTAACTATGGCTACACCTTC.

J is TRBJ2-7 and V is TRBV7-2, with D possibly TRBD1 on 6 matching bases. The germline gives CDR1 SGHTA, CDR2 FQGNSA. The CDR3 spans 15 residues. The V end was cut by 1 base, the J end by 3 bases, with 13 bases between. CDR3 DNA sequence: TGTGCCAGCAGCTTAGGAGACAGGCGGCTCTACGAGCAGTACTTC. Its protein is CASSLGDRRLYEQYF.

In nucleotides, the CDR3 is TGTGCCAGCAGCGGGGGACTTTACTCCTACAATGAGCAGTTCTTC. Translating gives CASSGGLYSYNEQFF. V is TRBV9 and J is TRBJ2-1; tentatively, D is TRBD2 (6 bases). The germline V gene encodes CDR1 SGDLS and CDR2 YYNGEE. CDR3 size: 15 residues. With 3 bases removed from V and 0 bases from J, the gap between germline ends came to 10 bases. Based on the CDR3 plus reference TRBV9 and TRBJ2-1, the full variable domain is DSGVTQTPKHLITATGQRVTLRCSPRSGDLSVYWYQQSLDQGLQFLIQYYNGEERAKGNILERFSAQQFPDLHSELNLSSLELGDSALYFCASSGGLYSYNEQFFGPGTRLTVL.